The text below deals with one T cell receptor beta chain. Antigen: not known. The CDR3 has 13 amino acids. V shed 6 bases and J 12 bases; nucleotides not matched to a gene: 11. Germline CDR1 and CDR2: SGHNT and YYREEE (reference sequence). The libraries were made with immunoSEQ v3. Clones were sequenced by immunoSEQ multiplex PCR, and TCRdb holds only the in-frame ones, with some missing. The sample has under 60,000 clones, 80% to 90% seen once; the top ten hold 5%. The sample comes from a study of TIL therapy for anti-PD-1-resistant metastatic lung cancer. Study summary: Tumor harvest preceded PD-1/PD-L1 blockade, followed by nivolumab treatment. Median patient age was around 50, ranging 38-75 years.

Overall study findings and caveats: This highly selected cohort may not generalize to typical lung cancer patients.

Regarding time point: pre-treatment sample, taken before nivolumab and TIL therapy. The clonotype was recovered from a person between 25 and 79 years old with non-small cell lung cancer. The material sequenced was blood, taken at baseline. The rearrangement uses TRBV5-4 and TRBJ1-2; 10 bases align to TRBD1. Here the CDR3 reads CASNHADRGRDTF. In nucleotides, the CDR3 is TGTGCCAGCAACCACGCCGACAGGGGGCGCGACACCTTC.